These 8 T cell receptor beta chains share one sample of origin, sequenced in a study of cytomegalovirus exposure and HLA in healthy donors. 13 Jbeta primers and 60 Vbeta primers were used for the PCR. Assay used: immunoSEQ multiplex PCR; TCRdb lists only in-frame clones, some missing. The sample holds under 130,000 clones, 76% seen once. The material sequenced was PBMCs. The receptors originated from a man aged 35-49 years in good health and CMV-seropositive.

The J gene is TRBJ2-3, the V gene TRBV6-1; tentatively, D is TRBD2 (6 bases). This CDR3 spans 13 amino acids. V lost 8 bases, J lost 8 bases, and 17 bases lay in between. Per the germline V gene, CDR1 is MNHNS and CDR2 is SASEGT. DNA of the CDR3: TGTGCCAGCCGACTAGGAGCATTCGGTACGCAGTATTTT. Translating it yields CASRLGAFGTQYF.

There are a few counts of this clone. This chain's CDR3 is CASSSTGGINEQFF. The CDR3 region has the DNA TGTGCCAGCAGCTCAACCGGGGGTATAAATGAGCAGTTCTTC. The genes are TRBV7-2 and TRBJ2-1; TRBD2 might be the D (6 bases). Germline CDR1 SGHTA, CDR2 FQGNSA. The V and J ends lost 4 bases and 7 bases respectively, with 14 bases between them. This CDR3 is 14 amino acids long.

The sample holds one count of this clone. The chain has TRBV5-5 and TRBJ1-1; perhaps TRBD1 as D (5 bases). V was trimmed by 0 bases and J by 5 bases, leaving 14 bases between them. Germline assignment: CDR1 SGHKS and CDR2 YYEKEE (reference sequence). The CDR3 contains 15 residues. CDR3: CASSLVRGMRTEAFF. The CDR3 region has the DNA TGTGCCAGCAGCTTGGTCCGGGGGATGAGGACTGAAGCTTTCTTT.

The rearrangement links TRBV5-4 to TRBJ1-1; possible D gene TRBD1, 5 bases. Trimming took 5 bases from V and 1 from J, leaving 9 bases between them. The CDR3 runs to 13 residues. Germline-derived CDR1 and CDR2 are SGHNT and YYREEE (reference sequence). Written as DNA, the CDR3 is TGTGCCAGCAGGGGTCAGGGGAACACTGAAGCTTTCTTT. This translates into CASRGQGNTEAFF.

CDR3 coding DNA: TGTGCCAGCGGGGTGGGGGAGGGCCTTCCAGATACGCAGTATTTT. Translation: CASGVGEGLPDTQYF. The gene calls are TRBV6-1 and TRBJ2-3; 7 bases fit TRBD2. J was trimmed by 4 bases and V by 8 bases; bases with no gene match: 12. Germline lookup yields CDR1 MNHNS and CDR2 SASEGT. There are 15 residues in the CDR3.

The chain uses TRBV10-1 and TRBJ2-6; 8 nucleotides match TRBD2. The V gene's germline CDR1 is WNHNN and CDR2 SYGVQD (reference sequence). The CDR3 totals 16 residues. V lost 3 bases to trimming and J lost 4 bases; unmatched junction nucleotides: 5. For the CDR3, the DNA is TGCGCCAGCAGTGACCCGGGGGGGGACGGGGCCAACGTCCTGACTTTC. It specifies CASSDPGGDGANVLTF.

V is TRBV10-3 and J is TRBJ1-2, with D unclear. CDR3 length: 12 amino acids. From germline, CDR1 is ENHRY and CDR2 SYGVKD. V shed 0 bases and J shed 7 bases, with 6 bases lying between them. CDR3 coding DNA: TGTGCCATCAGTGAGTCTGGCCTTGGCTACACCTTC. It codes for CAISESGLGYTF.

The chain employs TRBV6-5 and TRBJ2-1, with 10 bases that match TRBD1. The CDR3 length is 15 residues. V lost 5 bases, J lost 3 bases, and 4 bases stayed unmatched. CDR1 and CDR2 from the germline V gene are MNHEY and SVGAGI. The CDR3 protein is CASSGGTGVYNEQFF. The CDR3 region has the DNA TGTGCCAGCAGTGGGGGGACAGGGGTCTACAATGAGCAGTTCTTC.